This T cell receptor (beta chain) was sequenced for a study of human T cells and chemical hapten exposure. Whole-study findings and limits: No shift was seen in TCRs above 1 in 1000 frequency with DPC sensitization.

Remarks on this clonotype: Its antigen is unidentified.

Using its own MiXCR run on the RACE reads, TCRdb lists one record per CDR3 protein. The sample has tens of thousands of distinct CDR3 sequences; roughly 8% are singletons. Regarding time point: healthy volunteer bleed at 2 weeks. It was from unfractionated whole blood that total RNA was extracted. Sequencing was done on a sample of whole blood. The clonotype originates from a female donor in good health. Some clones in this sample may be carry-over from other donors' samples.

CDR3 amino acids: CASSQDGLAFYNEQFF. The CDR3 nucleotides read TGTGCCAGCAGCCAAGATGGTCTAGCATTCTACAATGAGCAGTTCTTC. The chain has TRBV4-2 and TRBJ2-1; D is perhaps TRBD2 (5 bases). CDR3 size: 16 residues. Germline V gives CDR1 LGHNA, CDR2 YNFKEQ. V was cut by 0 bases and J by 3 bases, with 12 bases left in between.